The present T cell receptor (beta chain) was sequenced within a study of blood T cell repertoires in COVID-19. The overall study: The United States, Italy and Spain were the sources of the acute and convalescent COVID-19 samples. The analysed material was cDNA or gDNA that came from T cells, B-cell-depleted T cells, or PBMCs.

Germline lookup yields CDR1 SGDLS and CDR2 YYNGEE. Trimming cost V 3 bases and J 3 bases; bases outside gene matches: 2. CDR3 length: 14 residues. Per the study methods: How many nucleated cells were present was estimated from reference gene primer amplification. The protocol was immunoSEQ multiplex PCR, while the TCRdb copy is restricted to in-frame clones and leaves out a portion. Clone size and the V and J calls come from that table; the DNA yielded D and trimming. The sample carries approximately 220,000 clones, about 90% recorded once. The sequenced material came from peripheral blood. This sequence joins TRBV9 and TRBJ2-7, with TRBD1 matching over 11 bases. The TCR comes from a woman between 50 and 59 years old with acute or convalescent COVID-19. CDR3 region: CASSEGTGGYEQYF. For the CDR3, the DNA is TGTGCCAGCAGCGAGGGGACAGGGGGCTACGAGCAGTACTTC.